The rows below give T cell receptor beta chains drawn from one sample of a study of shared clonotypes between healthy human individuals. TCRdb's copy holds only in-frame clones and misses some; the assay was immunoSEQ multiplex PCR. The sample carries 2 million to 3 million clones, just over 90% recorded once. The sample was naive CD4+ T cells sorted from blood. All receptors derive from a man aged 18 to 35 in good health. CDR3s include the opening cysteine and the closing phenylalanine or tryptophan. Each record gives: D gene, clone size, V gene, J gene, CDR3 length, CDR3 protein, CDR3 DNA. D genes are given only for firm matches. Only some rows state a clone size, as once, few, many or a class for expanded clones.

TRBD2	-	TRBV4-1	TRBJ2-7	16	CASSQDQLAGAYEQYF	TGCGCCAGCAGCCAAGATCAACTAGCGGGGGCCTACGAGCAGTACTTC
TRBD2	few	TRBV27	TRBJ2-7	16	CASSPRLAGESYEQYF	TGTGCCAGCAGTCCCAGACTAGCGGGGGAATCCTACGAGCAGTACTTC
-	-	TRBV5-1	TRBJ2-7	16	CASSSPQGIPSYEQYF	TGCGCCAGCAGCTCCCCTCAAGGGATTCCTTCCTACGAGCAGTACTTC
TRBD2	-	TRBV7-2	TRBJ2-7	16	CASSSDWERGIHEQYF	TGTGCCAGCAGTTCGGACTGGGAGCGGGGTATTCACGAGCAGTACTTC
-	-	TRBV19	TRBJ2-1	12	CASSIGASEQFF	TGTGCCAGTAGTATCGGGGCGAGTGAGCAGTTCTTC
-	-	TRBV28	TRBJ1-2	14	CASSLSGGNYGYTF	TGTGCCAGCAGTTTATCTGGGGGTAACTATGGCTACACCTTC
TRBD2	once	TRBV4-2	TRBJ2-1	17	CASSQGGWEGPYNEQFF	TGTGCCAGCAGCCAAGGGGGGTGGGAGGGTCCCTACAATGAGCAGTTCTTC
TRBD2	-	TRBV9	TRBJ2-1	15	CASSTRLAGANEQFF	TGTGCCAGCAGCACTAGACTAGCGGGGGCTAATGAGCAGTTCTTC
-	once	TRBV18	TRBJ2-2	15	CASSPQRGNTGELFF	TGTGCCAGCTCACCACAAAGGGGTAACACCGGGGAGCTGTTTTTT
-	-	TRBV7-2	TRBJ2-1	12	CASSLPTNEQFF	TGTGCCAGCAGCCTCCCAACAAATGAGCAGTTCTTC
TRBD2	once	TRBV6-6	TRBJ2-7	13	CASTASGIYEQYF	TGTGCCAGCACGGCTAGCGGGATCTACGAGCAGTACTTC
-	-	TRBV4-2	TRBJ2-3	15	CASSQAGPPTDTQYF	TGTGCCAGCAGCCAAGCGGGGCCCCCCACAGATACGCAGTATTTT
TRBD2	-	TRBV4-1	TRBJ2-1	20	CASSQDVPGGLAGVGNEQFF	TGCGCCAGCAGCCAAGATGTCCCGGGGGGACTAGCGGGAGTTGGGAATGAGCAGTTCTTC
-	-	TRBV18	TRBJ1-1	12	CASSPSQTEAFF	TGTGCCAGCTCACCGTCACAGACTGAAGCTTTCTTT
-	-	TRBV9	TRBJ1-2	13	CASSVSGGYGYTF	TGTGCCAGCAGCGTATCCGGGGGTTATGGCTACACCTTC
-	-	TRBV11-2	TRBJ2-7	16	CASSPGVSHPSYEQYF	TGTGCCAGCAGTCCAGGGGTGTCACACCCCTCCTACGAGCAGTACTTC
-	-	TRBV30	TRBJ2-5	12	CAWGANQETQYF	TGTGCCTGGGGGGCGAACCAAGAGACCCAGTACTTC
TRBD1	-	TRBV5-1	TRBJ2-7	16	CASSLVLLGQGGEQYF	TGCGCCAGCAGCTTGGTGCTATTGGGACAGGGCGGTGAGCAGTACTTC
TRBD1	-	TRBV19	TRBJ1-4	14	CASSSRDRDQKLFF	TGTGCCAGTAGTTCCCGGGACAGGGATCAAAAACTGTTTTTT
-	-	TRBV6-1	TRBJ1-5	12	CASTAVGQPQHF	TGTGCCAGCACAGCGGTCGGACAGCCCCAGCATTTT
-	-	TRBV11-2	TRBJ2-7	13	CASSQTWAGEQYF	TGTGCCAGCAGCCAAACGTGGGCCGGGGAGCAGTACTTC
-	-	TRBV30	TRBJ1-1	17	CAWSVPYGGSMNTEAFF	TGTGCCTGGAGTGTACCCTACGGGGGCAGCATGAACACTGAAGCTTTCTTT
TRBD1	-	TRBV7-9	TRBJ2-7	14	CASSSSRGWNEQYF	TGTGCCAGCAGCTCAAGCAGGGGGTGGAACGAGCAGTACTTC
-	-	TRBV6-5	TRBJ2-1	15	CASSYSGASYNEQFF	TGTGCCAGCAGTTACTCAGGAGCCTCCTACAATGAGCAGTTCTTC